The rows below give T cell receptor beta chains drawn from one sample of a study of T cell responses to AZD1222 COVID-19 vaccine. Libraries were prepared by immunoSEQ multiplex PCR; TCRdb keeps only in-frame clonotypes and omits some of them. Of approximately 150,000 clones listed, 90% are singletons. The specimen was peripheral blood, collected 28 days after the second AZD1222 dose. The receptors here all came from an adult who received the AZD1222 COVID-19 vaccine. Both conserved end residues are trimmed from each CDR3.

V gene,CDR3 protein
TRBV9,ASSVNVRETQY
TRBV5-1,ASSLGGGFGYT
TRBV15,ATRIKGRTEAF
TRBV19,ASSPSTEAF
TRBV7-9,ASSEDQTGGTEAF
TRBV5-1,ASSLTQQGTEAF
TRBV7-9,ASSLAVSGTDTQY
TRBV11-1,ASSLPRGTNTEAF
TRBV6-5,ASSYSKGVGGNTIY
TRBV10-2,ATSTGGTDTQY
TRBV6-5,ASRRRGGEKLF
TRBV5-4,ASSLGGTGTYEQY
TRBV7-9,ASSLAVNTGELF
TRBV5-1,ASSNGTSFNSPLH
TRBV5-1,ASSIHQTDSGNTIY
TRBV28,ASSLSGPYGYT
TRBV6-5,ATGNRGLRTEAF
TRBV2,ASSDFGNNEQF
TRBV5-4,ASSLNYNEQF
TRBV10-1,ASSPTSPAGELF
TRBV3-1/TRBV3-2,ASSQARAGGYT
TRBV3-1/TRBV3-2,ASRPGQDYNEQF
TRBV4-1,ASSLRERDSGNTIY
TRBV7-9,ASSPADYGYT
TRBV27,ASRRKSAASSTDTQY
TRBV18,ASSPGGLGEEKLF
TRBV7-2,ASSFEGALTDTQY
TRBV28,ASSSGTGGLSYNSPLH
TRBV4-2,ASSQAPAGETQY
TRBV12-3/TRBV12-4,ASRVTGGLAF
TRBV27,ASSLSRGFYEQY
TRBV3-1/TRBV3-2,ASSQVAGVGNSPLH
TRBV7-8,ASSSANVQGQPQH
TRBV5-1,ASSFQDPIADTQY
TRBV19,ASRLGGINTEAF
TRBV19,ASSIQAGNTIY
TRBV5-4,ASTLGGTGSYEQY
TRBV7-8,ASSSGQYPNYGYT
TRBV5-1,ASTPTMSSYNEQF
TRBV5-4,ASSLRGGTANYGYT
TRBV6-5,ASSRDGYNEQF
TRBV7-9,ASSGLPSYEQY
TRBV30,AWSGTPENSLDTQY
TRBV6-1,ASSEDLGTYGYT
TRBV19,ASSVDRGRRGYT